This TCR beta chain was recovered during a study of blood T cell repertoires in COVID-19 (dated by TCRdb to about 2020). A note on the overall study: Collaborator samples came from the United States, Italy and Spain and covered acute and convalescent phases of COVID-19. The material from the prospective study consisted of cDNA or gDNA derived from T cells, B-cell-depleted T cells, or PBMCs. Subjects who had been exposed to COVID-19, were actively infected with it, or had recovered from it provided the deeply sampled blood TCRbeta repertoires that made up the dataset. The repertoires were made available in a free public database intended to serve as a resource for research on the immune response to SARS-CoV-2. The samples were drawn from the first 160 participants of the ongoing ImmuneRACE study and from 1,254 subjects provided by 6 global collaborators. The sample metadata nearly always contained a de-identified subject ID, COVID-19 status, age in years and sex. Where HLA class I and class II types were available, the types were taken from metadata supplied by the sample provider, not from assay-based typing. The paper's findings and limits, for the study overall: The amount of clinical and demographic metadata varied by source and participant and was provided uncurated.

Participants in the prospective study were enrolled through a virtual design, were aged roughly 18 to 90 years, and lived in approximately 24 United States geographic areas. In the prospective study, participants were assigned to cohorts based on the clinical history participants reported in a screening survey and a study questionnaire. Exposed participants had been in contact with someone with a PCR-confirmed or clinician-diagnosed COVID-19 case within 2 weeks of study entry. Each participant in the prospective study had whole blood, serum and a nasopharyngeal or oropharyngeal swab collected by mobile phlebotomists. Participants in the prospective study had the option to provide additional blood draws and questionnaires over an approximately 2-month period. Before DNA extraction, blood samples from the prospective study were shipped at room temperature or frozen. The immunoSEQ Assay, a bias-controlled multiplex PCR, was used to amplify TCRbeta CDR3 regions from genomic DNA. Per the authors' processing: The number of nucleated cells in each sample was estimated from the amplification of reference gene primers within the assay. To quantify the absolute abundance of each unique TCRbeta CDR3 rearrangement, sequence reads were collapsed and filtered. Productive Simpson clonality was computed per sample as the square root of Simpson's diversity index over productive rearrangements. Entries here come from immuneACCESS through TCRdb and include only in-frame sequences with V and J called. Some clones fail to appear in such tables; in the studies checked, an unresolved V gene covers under half of the shortfall, and the cause of the remainder is unknown. The V and J calls and clone size are taken from that table; D and trimming were inferred from the DNA. A total of around 250,000 clones appear in this sample, roughly 80% of them only once. The ten largest clonotypes hold around 5% of the sample.

V drops 6 bases and J drops 4 bases, leaving 12 bases in between. Per the germline V gene (reference sequence), SEHNR is the CDR1 and FQNEAQ is the CDR2. There are 13 amino acids in the CDR3, from cysteine to phenylalanine inclusive. CDR3 DNA only is kept here, 39 bases in frame from base 1. Remarks on this clone: Its antigen has not been determined. One base away there is no much larger clone; base qualities are not given.

The clonotype originates from a man in his forties who had been exposed to COVID-19. The material sequenced was PBMCs or T cells enriched from blood (not recorded which). Rearrangement joined TRBV7-9 to TRBJ1-1; the D segment could be TRBD1, given 5 matching bases. For the CDR3, the sequence is CASSTRQTTEAFF. The DNA is TGTGCCAGCAGTACCCGACAGACCACTGAAGCTTTCTTT.